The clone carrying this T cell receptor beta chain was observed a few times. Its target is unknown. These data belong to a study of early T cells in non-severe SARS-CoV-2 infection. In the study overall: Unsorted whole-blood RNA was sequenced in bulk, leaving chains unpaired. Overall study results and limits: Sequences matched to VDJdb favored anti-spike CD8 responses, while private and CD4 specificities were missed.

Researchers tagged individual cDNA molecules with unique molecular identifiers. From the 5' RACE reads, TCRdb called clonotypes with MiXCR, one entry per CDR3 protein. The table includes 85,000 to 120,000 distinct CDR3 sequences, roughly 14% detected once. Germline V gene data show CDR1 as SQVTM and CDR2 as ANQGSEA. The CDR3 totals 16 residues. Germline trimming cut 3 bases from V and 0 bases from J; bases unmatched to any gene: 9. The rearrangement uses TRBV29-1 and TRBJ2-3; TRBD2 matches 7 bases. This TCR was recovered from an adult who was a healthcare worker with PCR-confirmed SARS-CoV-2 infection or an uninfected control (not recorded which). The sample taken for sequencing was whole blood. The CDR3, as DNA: TGCAGCGTTGATGGGTCTAGCGGCTCTAGCACAGATACGCAGTATTTT. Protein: CSVDGSSGSSTDTQYF.